These 14 T cell receptor beta chains were all obtained from the same sample, sequenced in a study of CD4 T cell repertoires in COVID-19. Using immunoSEQ multiplex PCR, the repertoire was profiled, and TCRdb retains in-frame clones only, with some absent. This table has tens of thousands of clones, about four fifths appearing once. The sequenced sample was CD4+ T cells from peripheral blood, obtained after recovery from COVID-19. The receptors shown here come from a human donor who had COVID-19.

The chain links TRBV3-1 (or the pseudogene TRBV3-2) to TRBJ2-3, with a weak D call TRBD2 (6 bases). The CDR3 length is 13 residues. Trimming removed 4 bases from V and 9 bases from J, with 14 bases in between. Germline assignment: CDR1 LGHDT and CDR2 YNNKEL (reference sequence). Written as DNA, the CDR3 is TGTGCCAGCAGCCCTTCCCGACTAGGGACGCAGTATTTT. Translating gives CASSPSRLGTQYF.

The gene calls are TRBV6-5 and TRBJ1-5, with TRBD1 as a possible D gene (5 bases). Germline V gene data show CDR1 as MNHEY and CDR2 as SVGAGI. The CDR3 has 14 residues. V was clipped by 5 bases and J by 6 bases, with 14 bases between them. CDR3 region: CASSMQGSSQPQHF. In nucleotides, the CDR3 is TGTGCCAGCAGTATGCAGGGATCGAGTCAGCCCCAGCATTTT.

The rearrangement links TRBV5-1 to TRBJ1-1; weak D call: TRBD1 (5 bases). The CDR3 contains 15 residues. V shed 0 bases and J shed 4 bases, with 13 bases lying between them. The V gene's germline CDR1 is SGHRS and CDR2 YFSETQ. CDR3 in amino acids: CASSLDGGGSTEAFF. DNA for the CDR3: TGCGCCAGCAGCTTGGATGGGGGTGGGAGCACTGAAGCTTTCTTT.

The chain joins TRBV18 to TRBJ2-4, with D perhaps matching TRBD1 (6 bases). CDR3 length: 14 residues. Germline CDR1 reads KGHSH; CDR2 reads LQKENI. V was trimmed by 6 bases and J by 3 bases, leaving 12 bases between them. CDR3 sequence reads: CASSPGQSKNIQYF. In nucleotides, the CDR3 is TGTGCCAGCTCTCCAGGACAGAGCAAAAACATTCAGTACTTC.

J is TRBJ2-4 and V is TRBV6-6, with 14 nucleotides matching TRBD2. This CDR3 spans 16 amino acids. Germline CDR1 MNHNY, CDR2 SVGAGI (reference sequence). V was pared by 10 bases and J by 0 bases, with 5 bases of the junction left unmatched. CDR3 loop: CATRLAGGIAKNIQYF. CDR3 coding DNA: TGTGCCACCAGACTAGCGGGAGGGATAGCCAAAAACATTCAGTACTTC.

V gene TRBV4-2 combines with J gene TRBJ2-7, with 7 bases lining up with TRBD2. V was pared by 0 bases and J by 2 bases, with 7 bases of the junction left unmatched. CDR3 size: 16 residues. In germline, CDR1 is LGHNA, CDR2 YNFKEQ. Here the CDR3 reads CASSQDRLAVTYEQYF. The CDR3 DNA sequence: TGTGCCAGCAGCCAAGATAGGCTAGCGGTCACCTACGAGCAGTACTTC.

V and J are TRBV30 and TRBJ2-2; D is undetermined. The V end lost 4 bases, the J end lost 3 bases, and 30 bases lay between the germline ends. Looked up from germline, CDR1 is GTSNPN and CDR2 is SVGIG (reference sequence). The CDR3 runs to 20 residues. CDR3 residues: CAWKSPFWAHTPRDTGELFF. The DNA for the CDR3 is TGTGCCTGGAAGTCCCCCTTTTGGGCCCACACCCCTCGTGACACCGGGGAGCTGTTTTTT.

This chain connects TRBV30 to TRBJ1-4, with a possible D match to TRBD1 (5 bases). Trimming stripped 7 bases from V and 5 bases from J, with 14 bases between. Germline CDR1 and CDR2: GTSNPN and SVGIG (reference sequence). This CDR3 region has 13 residues. The CDR3, as DNA: TGTGCCTTGAGGGGTGATTCGAATGAAAAACTGTTTTTT. Amino acid sequence: CALRGDSNEKLFF.

The J gene is TRBJ1-1, the V gene TRBV11-2, with no clear D. Trimming removed 1 base from V and 1 base from J, with 4 bases in between. Germline V gene sequence: CDR1 SGHAT, CDR2 FQNNGV. The CDR3 is 13 residues long. The CDR3 reads CASSLGGNTEAFF. The DNA for the CDR3 is TGTGCCAGCAGCTTAGGGGGGAACACTGAAGCTTTCTTT.

The genes are TRBV11-2 and TRBJ1-6, with 7 bases aligning to TRBD1. Trimming took 4 bases from V and 12 from J; bases not matched to a gene: 9. Germline V CDR1 and CDR2: SGHAT, FQNNGV. The CDR3 extends over 14 amino acids. The CDR3 DNA reads as TGTGCCAGCAGCTCAGGGGGGCTGAGTAGACCCCTCCACTTT. This encodes CASSSGGLSRPLHF.

This clone has only a few counts. The V call is TRBV10-2, the J call TRBJ2-4; perhaps TRBD1 as D (5 bases). Germline V gives CDR1 WSHSY, CDR2 SAAADI. This CDR3 region has 14 residues. V was cut by 2 bases and J by 6 bases, with 11 bases left in between. CDR3: CASSEQGMGNIQYF. The CDR3 DNA sequence: TGCGCCAGCAGTGAGCAGGGTATGGGAAACATTCAGTACTTC.

The chain combines TRBV6-5 with TRBJ2-3; 7 bases align to TRBD1. The CDR3 length is 15 residues. Germline V lookup: CDR1 MNHEY, CDR2 SVGAGI. The junction had 10 bases not matched to a gene; V was cut back by 7 bases and J by 3 bases. CDR3 in amino acids: CASKKIQGVTDTQYF. The CDR3, as DNA: TGTGCCAGCAAGAAAATCCAGGGGGTTACAGATACGCAGTATTTT.

The CDR3 DNA reads as TGTGCCAGCAGCAGGACGGGACAGTACAATGAGCAGTTCTTC. It specifies CASSRTGQYNEQFF. The chain links TRBV6-5 to TRBJ2-1, with 7 nucleotides matching TRBD1. Trimming at V came to 6 bases and at J to 4 bases, leaving 6 bases not matched to a gene. The CDR3 extends over 14 amino acids. The germline CDR1 and CDR2 sequences are MNHEY and SVGAGI.

V gene TRBV28 combines with J gene TRBJ2-3; TRBD1 matches at 7 bases. This CDR3 is 16 amino acids long. The V and J ends lost 4 bases and 1 base, in that order; junction bases with no gene match: 8. Germline lookup yields CDR1 MDHEN and CDR2 SYDVKM. CDR3 sequence reads: CASSSPLGTGTDTQYF. CDR3 bases: TGTGCCAGCAGTTCCCCTCTAGGGACAGGCACAGATACGCAGTATTTT.